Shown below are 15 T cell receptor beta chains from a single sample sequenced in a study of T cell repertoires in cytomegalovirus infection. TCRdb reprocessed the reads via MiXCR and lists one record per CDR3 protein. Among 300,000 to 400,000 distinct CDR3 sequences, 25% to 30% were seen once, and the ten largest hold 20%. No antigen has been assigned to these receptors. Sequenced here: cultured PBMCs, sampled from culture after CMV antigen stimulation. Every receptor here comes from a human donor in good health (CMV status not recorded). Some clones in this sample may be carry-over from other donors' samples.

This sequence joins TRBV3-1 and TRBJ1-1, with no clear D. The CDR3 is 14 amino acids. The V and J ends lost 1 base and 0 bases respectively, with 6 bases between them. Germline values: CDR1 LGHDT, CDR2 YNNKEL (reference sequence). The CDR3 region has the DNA TGTGCCAGCAGCCAAGTCGGATTGAACACTGAAGCTTTCTTT. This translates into CASSQVGLNTEAFF.

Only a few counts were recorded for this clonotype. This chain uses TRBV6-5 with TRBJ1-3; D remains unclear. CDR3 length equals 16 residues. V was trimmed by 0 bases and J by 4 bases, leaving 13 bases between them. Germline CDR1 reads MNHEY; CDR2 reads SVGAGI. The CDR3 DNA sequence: TGTGCCAGCAGTTACTCGACTATCGGGATAGGAAACACCATATATTTT. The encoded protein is CASSYSTIGIGNTIYF.

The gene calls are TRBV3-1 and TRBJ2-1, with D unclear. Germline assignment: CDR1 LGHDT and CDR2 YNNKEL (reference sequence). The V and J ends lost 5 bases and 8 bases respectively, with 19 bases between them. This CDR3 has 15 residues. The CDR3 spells CASSYLDPAGHEQFF. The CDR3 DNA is TGTGCCAGCAGCTACCTTGACCCAGCAGGCCATGAGCAGTTCTTC.

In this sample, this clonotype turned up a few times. In nucleotides, the CDR3 is TGCGCCAGCAGCCAAGATTTACCGGGGTTGGGCAATCAGCCCCAGCATTTT. It specifies CASSQDLPGLGNQPQHF. The J gene is TRBJ1-5, the V gene TRBV4-1; D unclear. The V end was cut by 0 bases, the J end by 2 bases, with 14 bases between. Germline CDR1 MGHRA, CDR2 YSYEKL. The CDR3 runs to 17 residues.

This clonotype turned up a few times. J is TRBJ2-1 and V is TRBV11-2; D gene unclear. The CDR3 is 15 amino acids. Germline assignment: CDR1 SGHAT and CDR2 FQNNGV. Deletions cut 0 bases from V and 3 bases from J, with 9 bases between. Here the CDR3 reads CASSLETLSYNEQFF. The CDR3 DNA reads TGTGCCAGCAGCTTAGAGACACTCAGCTACAATGAGCAGTTCTTC.

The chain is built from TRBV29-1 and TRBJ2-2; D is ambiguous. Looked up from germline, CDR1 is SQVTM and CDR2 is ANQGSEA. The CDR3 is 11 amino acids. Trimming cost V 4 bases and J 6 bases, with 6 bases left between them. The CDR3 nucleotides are TGCAGCGTTGTTGCTTCCGGGGAGCTGTTTTTT. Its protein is CSVVASGELFF.

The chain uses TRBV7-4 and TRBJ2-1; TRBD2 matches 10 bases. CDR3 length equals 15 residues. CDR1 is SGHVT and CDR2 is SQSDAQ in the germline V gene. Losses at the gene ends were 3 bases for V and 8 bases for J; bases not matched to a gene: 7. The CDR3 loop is CASSLGLAQTDEQFF. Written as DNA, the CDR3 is TGTGCCAGCAGCTTGGGACTAGCGCAAACGGATGAGCAGTTCTTC.

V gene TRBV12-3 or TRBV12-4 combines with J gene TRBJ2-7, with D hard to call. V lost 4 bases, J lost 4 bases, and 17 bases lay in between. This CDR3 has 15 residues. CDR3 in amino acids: CASSSQGFVVYEQYF. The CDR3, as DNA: TGTGCCAGCAGTTCCCAAGGGTTCGTGGTGTACGAGCAGTACTTC.

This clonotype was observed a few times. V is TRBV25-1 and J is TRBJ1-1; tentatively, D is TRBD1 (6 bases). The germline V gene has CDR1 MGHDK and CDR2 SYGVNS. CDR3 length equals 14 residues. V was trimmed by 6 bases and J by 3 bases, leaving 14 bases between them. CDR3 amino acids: CASRPEGGHTEAFF. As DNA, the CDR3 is TGTGCCAGCAGACCCGAGGGGGGACACACTGAAGCTTTCTTT.

The CDR3 protein is CASMSLRDNQPQHF. The CDR3 coding sequence is TGTGCCAGTATGTCCCTCAGGGACAATCAGCCCCAGCATTTT. The chain carries TRBV6-2 or TRBV6-3 and TRBJ1-5, with a tentative D call TRBD1 (5 bases). V was shortened by 9 bases and J by 3 bases, with 15 bases between the two germline ends. Germline CDR1 is MNHEY and CDR2 is SVGEGT. There are 14 residues in the CDR3.

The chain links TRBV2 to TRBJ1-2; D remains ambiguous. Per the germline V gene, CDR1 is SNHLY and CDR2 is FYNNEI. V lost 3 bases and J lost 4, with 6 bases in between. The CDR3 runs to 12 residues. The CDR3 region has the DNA TGTGCCAGCAGTGACTGGACCTATGGCTACACCTTC. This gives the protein CASSDWTYGYTF.

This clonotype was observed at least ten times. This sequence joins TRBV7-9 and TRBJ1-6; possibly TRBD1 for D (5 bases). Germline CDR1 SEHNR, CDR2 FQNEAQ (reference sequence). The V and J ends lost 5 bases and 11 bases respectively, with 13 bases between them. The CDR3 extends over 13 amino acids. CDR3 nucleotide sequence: TGTGCCAGCAGCGTAACCGGGACTGCACCCCTCCACTTT. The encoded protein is CASSVTGTAPLHF.

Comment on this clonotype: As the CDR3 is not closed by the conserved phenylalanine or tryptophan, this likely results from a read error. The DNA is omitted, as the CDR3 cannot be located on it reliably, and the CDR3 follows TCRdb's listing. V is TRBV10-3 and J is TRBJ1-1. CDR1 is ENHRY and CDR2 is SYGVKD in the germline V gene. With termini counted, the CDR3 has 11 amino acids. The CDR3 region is CAISESLRADE.

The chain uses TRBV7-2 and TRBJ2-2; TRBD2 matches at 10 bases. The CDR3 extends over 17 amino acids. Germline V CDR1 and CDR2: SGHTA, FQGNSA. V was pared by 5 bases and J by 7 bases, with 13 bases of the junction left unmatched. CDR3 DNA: TGTGCCAGCAGCCTTAACCCGACTAGCGGGTGGGGCGGGGAGCTGTTTTTT. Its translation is CASSLNPTSGWGGELFF.

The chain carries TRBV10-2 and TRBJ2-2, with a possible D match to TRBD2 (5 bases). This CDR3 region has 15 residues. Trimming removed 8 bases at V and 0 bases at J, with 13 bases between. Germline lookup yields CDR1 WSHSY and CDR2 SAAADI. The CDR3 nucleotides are TGCGCCAGCCTAGGCAGCGGAACGAACACCGGGGAGCTGTTTTTT. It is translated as CASLGSGTNTGELFF.